The clone carrying this T cell receptor (beta chain) was seen repeatedly, ten times or more. This entry is derived from a study of T cells after yellow fever vaccination. TCRdb fed the 5' RACE reads into MiXCR, producing one record per CDR3 protein. The sample records tens of thousands of distinct CDR3 sequences, less than 5.5% being singletons. V was trimmed by 7 bases and J by 10 bases, leaving 16 bases between them. Germline lookup yields CDR1 SQVTM and CDR2 ANQGSEA. This CDR3 is built from 11 residues. The starting material was PBMCs, either bulk or a sorted T-cell subset (CD4+, CD8+, memory, or dextramer-sorted; not recorded which), obtained around 45 days after the first yellow fever vaccination. This rearrangement joins TRBV29-1 to TRBJ1-1, with D perhaps matching TRBD1 (6 bases). The sequence derives from a young man who received the YFV17D yellow fever vaccine. CDR3 nucleotide sequence: TGCAGCGCTCTCCTGGGGGGGCGAGCTTTCTTT. Its translation is CSALLGGRAFF.